The present T cell receptor (beta chain) was sequenced within a study of shared clonotypes between healthy human individuals. V lost 2 bases, J lost 8 bases, and 14 bases stayed unmatched. Germline lookup yields CDR1 MNHNS and CDR2 SASEGT. This CDR3 has 17 residues. Libraries were prepared by immunoSEQ multiplex PCR; TCRdb keeps only in-frame clonotypes and omits some of them. The table shows millions of clones, with 85% to 95% occurring only once. Input material: naive CD4+ T cells sorted from blood. Subset reported: CD45RA+ positively selected. The chain links TRBV6-1 to TRBJ2-2; 7 nucleotides match TRBD2. The receptor was isolated from a man aged 18 to 35 in good health. Here the CDR3 DNA reads TGTGCCAGCAGTGAACGAGGGGCCACCCTAGCGGCGGGGGAGCTGTTTTTT. Encoded protein: CASSERGATLAAGELFF.